This TCR beta chain originates from a study of T cells after yellow fever vaccination. The CDR3 sequence is 12 residues long. Germline lookup yields CDR1 SQVTM and CDR2 ANQGSEA. The ends were cut back, 3 bases at V and 1 base at J, with 7 bases in the middle. TCRdb re-analysed the 5' RACE reads in MiXCR, keeping a single row per CDR3 protein. Among around 590,000 distinct CDR3 sequences listed, about 12% were seen once. The source is a man in his thirties or forties who received the YFV17D yellow fever vaccine. This rearrangement joins TRBV29-1 to TRBJ2-7; D is unclear. The sequenced sample was PBMCs, obtained on the day of the yellow fever booster vaccination. In nucleotides, the CDR3 is TGCAGCGTTGATCTGGGTTCCTACGAGCAGTACTTC. Translating gives CSVDLGSYEQYF.